What follows are 20 T cell receptor beta chains derived from one specimen sequenced in a study of OX40 agonist ivuxolimab in advanced cancers. The library relied on the immunoSEQ multiplex PCR assay. TCRdb obtained this table from immuneACCESS and retained in-frame rearrangements with V and J assigned. These tables miss some clones; where compared with another copy, unresolved V genes account for less than half of the shortfall, and the remainder is unexplained. This sample has roughly 110,000 clones in its table, and 85% to 95% of those were observed once. The ten largest clones add up to roughly 1.3% of the sample. The sequencing here drew on CD4+ or CD8+ T cells sorted from blood, taken in a trial of the OX40 agonist ivuxolimab. These receptor sequences come from an adult with an advanced solid tumor such as melanoma, head and neck, liver or kidney cancer.

The chain links TRBV19 to TRBJ2-2; tentative D call: TRBD1 (5 bases). This CDR3 is built from 14 residues. Germline assignment: CDR1 LNHDA and CDR2 SQIVND (reference sequence). With 6 bases removed from V and 5 bases from J, the gap between germline ends came to 13 bases. DNA of the CDR3: TGTGCCAGTAGCCACAGGCTAGGGACCGGGGAGCTGTTTTTT. Protein sequence: CASSHRLGTGELFF.

With respect to this clone: Other DNA sequences in the sample encode the same CDR3. The rearrangement links TRBV18 to TRBJ2-7; 7 bases match TRBD2. Germline assignment: CDR1 KGHSH and CDR2 LQKENI. J was trimmed by 4 bases and V by 0 bases; bases with no gene match: 6. This CDR3 comprises 15 residues. The DNA of the CDR3 is TGTGCCAGCTCACCACCTGCGGGAGCGGCTTACGAGCAGTACTTC. It yields the protein CASSPPAGAAYEQYF. The variable domain in full, completed from reference TRBV18 and TRBJ2-7, reads NAGVMQNPRHLVRRRGQEARLRCSPMKGHSHVYWYRQLPEEGLKFMVYLQKENIIDESGMPKERFSAEFPKEGPSILRIQQVVRGDSAAYFCASSPPAGAAYEQYFGPGTRLTVT.

V usage is TRBV10-3 and J usage is TRBJ1-3; 7 bases are shared with TRBD1. CDR1 is ENHRY, CDR2 SYGVKD, per germline. Germline trimming cut 6 bases from V and 0 bases from J; bases unmatched to any gene: 5. The CDR3 is 15 amino acids. The CDR3 spells CAIRSGQSSGNTIYF. Here the CDR3 DNA reads TGTGCCATCAGATCGGGACAGAGCTCTGGAAACACCATATATTTT.

V and J are TRBV18 and TRBJ2-7, with D possibly TRBD1 on 6 matching bases. V dropped 5 bases and J dropped 3 bases, with 20 bases sitting between them. CDR1 is KGHSH and CDR2 is LQKENI in the germline V gene. The CDR3 covers 16 residues. CDR3 nucleotides: TGTGCCAGCTCAAACCCTCCGGGACAAACTTACTACGAGCAGTACTTC. Its translation is CASSNPPGQTYYEQYF. Drawing the rest from reference TRBV18 and TRBJ2-7, the complete variable domain is NAGVMQNPRHLVRRRGQEARLRCSPMKGHSHVYWYRQLPEEGLKFMVYLQKENIIDESGMPKERFSAEFPKEGPSILRIQQVVRGDSAAYFCASSNPPGQTYYEQYFGPGTRLTVT.

The chain is built from TRBV4-1 and TRBJ2-1, with TRBD2 identical over 8 bases. Germline trimming cut 3 bases from V and 2 bases from J; bases unmatched to any gene: 3. The CDR3 has 15 amino acids. Germline lookup yields CDR1 MGHRA and CDR2 YSYEKL. In DNA, the CDR3 is TGCGCCAGCAGCCACGGGGGACTAGCCTACAATGAGCAGTTCTTC. Encoded protein: CASSHGGLAYNEQFF.

The V call is TRBV6-1, the J call TRBJ2-5; TRBD1 might be the D (8 bases). There are 14 residues in the CDR3. Germline-derived CDR1 and CDR2 are MNHNS and SASEGT. Trimming removed 11 bases from V and 4 bases from J, with 20 bases in between. The CDR3 DNA reads as TGTGCCGCCCAGGGGGCGGGAGCTCGAGAGACCCAGTACTTC. Protein: CAAQGAGARETQYF.

This chain links TRBV7-2 with TRBJ2-6; D tentatively fits TRBD1 or TRBD2 (6 bases each). The V gene lost 1 base and the J gene lost 0 bases, with 13 bases spanning the gap. Germline V CDR1 and CDR2: SGHTA, FQGNSA. This CDR3 contains 18 residues. CDR3 sequence reads: CASSLGGASFSGANVLTF. The CDR3 DNA reads TGTGCCAGCAGCTTAGGGGGGGCCTCCTTCTCTGGGGCCAACGTCCTGACTTTC.

The V gene is TRBV9, the J gene TRBJ1-2; no reliable D call. This CDR3 region has 13 residues. CDR1 SGDLS and CDR2 YYNGEE come from the germline V gene. V was trimmed by 0 bases and J by 8 bases, leaving 11 bases between them. The chain's CDR3 is CASSVEESIGYTF. DNA for the CDR3: TGTGCCAGCAGCGTAGAGGAGTCGATAGGCTACACCTTC.

The J gene is TRBJ2-7, the V gene TRBV5-8, with a possible D match to TRBD2 (5 bases). This CDR3 contains 15 residues. The V gene's germline CDR1 is SGHTS and CDR2 YDEGEE. V was clipped by 2 bases and J by 2 bases, with 14 bases between them. The CDR3, as DNA: TGTGCCAGCAGCTTTATGGGCCCGACTACCTACGAGCAGTACTTC. Its protein is CASSFMGPTTYEQYF. Full variable domain (rest looked up from reference TRBV5-8 and TRBJ2-7): EAGVTQSPTHLIKTRGQQATLRCSPISGHTSVYWYQQALGLGLQFLLWYDEGEERNRGNFPPRFSGRQFPNYSSELNVNALELEDSALYLCASSFMGPTTYEQYFGPGTRLTVT.

J is TRBJ1-5 and V is TRBV4-3; 8 nucleotides line up with TRBD1. Germline assignment: CDR1 LGHNA and CDR2 YSLEER. V trimming: 5 bases; J trimming: 5 bases; junction bases outside the gene matches: 2. CDR3 size: 13 residues. The CDR3 sequence: CASSLTGDQPQHF. CDR3 sequence (DNA): TGCGCCAGCAGCTTGACAGGGGATCAGCCCCAGCATTTT.

The chain links TRBV9 to TRBJ2-1; 8 bases line up with TRBD2. Trimming at V came to 3 bases and at J to 5 bases, leaving 7 bases not matched to a gene. The CDR3 runs to 15 residues. In germline, CDR1 is SGDLS, CDR2 YYNGEE. Here the CDR3 reads CASSGGTSLNNEQFF. The CDR3 coding sequence is TGTGCCAGCAGCGGCGGGACTAGTCTTAACAATGAGCAGTTCTTC.

V is TRBV5-4 and J is TRBJ1-2, with a tentative D call TRBD1 (6 bases). CDR3 length: 16 residues. The germline V gene encodes CDR1 SGHNT and CDR2 YYREEE (reference sequence). V was cut by 1 base and J by 7 bases, with 20 bases left in between. For the CDR3, the DNA is TGTGCCAGCAGCTTGAAGGGTTCGGGGGCGATAAGTGGCTACACCTTC. This translates into CASSLKGSGAISGYTF.

V and J are TRBV19 and TRBJ2-1; 10 nucleotides agree with TRBD2. Looked up from germline, CDR1 is LNHDA and CDR2 is SQIVND (reference sequence). Trimming took 1 base from V and 2 from J; bases not matched to a gene: 5. The length of the CDR3 is 17 residues. Written as DNA, the CDR3 is TGTGCCAGTAGTATAGGGCTAGCGGGAGTGGCCTACAATGAGCAGTTCTTC. Translated: CASSIGLAGVAYNEQFF.

The J gene is TRBJ2-7, the V gene TRBV5-6; 10 bases agree with TRBD2. The CDR3 runs 15 residues. CDR1 is SGHDT and CDR2 is YYEEEE in the germline V gene. Germline trimming cut 4 bases from V and 0 bases from J; bases unmatched to any gene: 4. The CDR3 region is CASSDLAGASYEQYF. In nucleotides, the CDR3 is TGTGCCAGCAGCGATCTAGCGGGAGCCTCCTACGAGCAGTACTTC.

This clone was counted a few times. The J gene is TRBJ2-1, the V gene TRBV7-3; 11 bases are a match to TRBD2. This CDR3 has 15 amino acids. Germline V CDR1 and CDR2: SGHTA, FQGTGA. V was pared by 5 bases and J by 8 bases, with 8 bases of the junction left unmatched. The CDR3 loop is CASSRSTSGIDEQFF. CDR3 nucleotide sequence: TGTGCCAGCAGCCGATCGACTAGCGGGATCGATGAGCAGTTCTTC.

The chain joins TRBV7-9 to TRBJ1-4, with D perhaps TRBD1 (5 bases). Germline lookup yields CDR1 SEHNR and CDR2 FQNEAQ (reference sequence). There are 15 residues in the CDR3. V shed 1 base and J shed 4 bases, with 10 bases lying between them. CDR3 sequence: CASSLVDSLNEKLFF. For the CDR3, the DNA is TGTGCCAGCAGCTTAGTTGACAGCCTTAATGAAAAACTGTTTTTT.

This clone was found once. V usage is TRBV29-1 and J usage is TRBJ1-2; D is uncertain. CDR1 and CDR2 from the germline V gene are SQVTM and ANQGSEA. V lost 1 base, J lost 1 base, and 19 bases lay in between. The length of the CDR3 is 17 residues. CDR3 sequence reads: CSVEVGELLTLNYGYTF. CDR3 DNA: TGCAGCGTTGAAGTCGGAGAGCTTTTAACTCTTAACTATGGCTACACCTTC. The entire variable domain, with the rest obtained from reference TRBV29-1 and TRBJ1-2, is as follows: SAVISQKPSRDICQRGTSLTIQCQVDSQVTMMFWYRQQPGQSLTLIATANQGSEATYESGFVIDKFPISRPNLTFSTLTVSNMSPEDSSIYLCSVEVGELLTLNYGYTFGSGTRLTVV.

This clone has a single count. The chain carries TRBV9 and TRBJ2-3; tentative D call: TRBD1 (5 bases). The CDR3 runs to 13 residues. Trimming cost V 2 bases and J 4 bases, with 8 bases left between them. The germline V gene has CDR1 SGDLS and CDR2 YYNGEE. CDR3 in DNA: TGTGCCAGCAGCGTGCAGGGTGCAGATACGCAGTATTTT. Translating it yields CASSVQGADTQYF.

The chain joins TRBV5-4 to TRBJ2-1; 15 positions agree with TRBD2. Looked up from germline, CDR1 is SGHNT and CDR2 is YYREEE (reference sequence). The CDR3 totals 16 residues. V dropped 1 base and J dropped 7; count of bases not matched to a gene: 3. The CDR3 spells CASSLLGLAGGNEQFF. In DNA, the CDR3 is TGTGCCAGCAGCTTGCTGGGACTAGCGGGAGGAAATGAGCAGTTCTTC.

The table lists this clone with a few counts. This chain joins TRBV28 and TRBJ2-6; a weak D match, TRBD1 (6 bases). The length of the CDR3 is 16 residues. The V gene lost 2 bases and the J gene lost 4 bases, with 12 bases spanning the gap. Germline-derived CDR1 and CDR2 are MDHEN and SYDVKM. DNA of the CDR3: TGTGCCAGCAGTTTAGGTGTGGGGGCCGGGGCCAACGTCCTGACTTTC. This sequence encodes CASSLGVGAGANVLTF.